The 5 T cell receptor beta chains below come from one sample, sequenced in a study of shared clonotypes between healthy human individuals. Profiling relied on immunoSEQ multiplex PCR, and the TCRdb table lists in-frame clones only, not all of them. The data hold some 240,000 clones, with 50% to 75% observed a single time. The specimen sequenced was memory CD4+ T cells sorted from blood. As for subset: CD45RA-negative fraction. The receptors originated from a man younger than 40 in good health.

This sequence joins TRBV19 and TRBJ2-3; D perhaps matches TRBD2 (5 bases). Between the trimmed V and J ends, which lost 6 bases and 0 bases, there was a span of 10 bases. The CDR3 runs 14 residues. CDR1 is LNHDA, CDR2 SQIVND, per germline (reference sequence). The CDR3 region has the DNA TGTGCCAGTAGCTCGACTATTAGCACAGATACGCAGTATTTT. Its translation is CASSSTISTDTQYF.

The chain combines TRBV12-2 with TRBJ2-7; the table's D call of TRBD1 was not tested on the DNA. TRBV12-2 corresponds to a pseudogene. The length of the CDR3 is 14 residues. CDR3 coding DNA: TGTGCAAGTCGCTATAGCCCCCAGGGGTACGAGCAGTACTTC. This translates into CASRYSPQGYEQYF.

The rearrangement links TRBV7-2 to TRBJ2-7; D might be TRBD1 or TRBD2, each matching 5 bases. The V end was cut by 1 base, the J end by 3 bases, with 13 bases between. Germline V lookup: CDR1 SGHTA, CDR2 FQGNSA. The CDR3 runs to 15 residues. The CDR3 reads CASSLGGRLGYEQYF. The DNA for the CDR3 is TGTGCCAGCAGCTTAGGGGGACGGCTTGGCTACGAGCAGTACTTC.

The J gene is TRBJ2-4, the V gene TRBV18; no clear D. The V and J ends lost 3 bases and 2 bases respectively, with 14 bases between them. The CDR3 has 16 residues. The germline gives CDR1 KGHSH, CDR2 LQKENI. For the CDR3, the DNA is TGTGCCAGCTCACCCCTCGAGAGGTCGCCCAAAAACATTCAGTACTTC. Translated: CASSPLERSPKNIQYF.

This clone has just a few counts. J is TRBJ2-1 and V is TRBV13, with D perhaps being TRBD1 or TRBD2 (5 bases each). The CDR3 runs to 14 residues. V lost 4 bases and J 8 bases, leaving 15 bases between the germline ends. Germline V CDR1 and CDR2: PRHDT, FYEKMQ (reference sequence). In nucleotides, the CDR3 is TGTGCCAGCAGCTGGGGACCCCTTGGCGATGAGCAGTTCTTC. Translating gives CASSWGPLGDEQFF.